The TCR beta chain under discussion was sequenced for a study of control samples from healthy donors and cancer patients (dated by TCRdb to about 2020). To note about this clone: Which antigen it targets is not known. Base qualities are missing; no much larger clone stands one base away.

Libraries were prepared through the immunoSEQ multiplex PCR assay. TCRdb provides this immuneACCESS table in a form limited to in-frame rearrangements. Some clones are lacking; in checked studies, under half of them reflect an unresolved V gene, and why the rest are absent is not known. The sample yields about 120,000 clones; about 92% were counted once. Approximately 0.58% of the sample belongs to the ten largest clones. The CDR1 and CDR2 encoded by the germline V gene are SGDLS and YYNGEE. From cysteine to phenylalanine, the CDR3 is 13 amino acids long. The kept DNA is CDR3 alone, 39 bases in frame from the first base. V is shortened by 2 bases, J by 2 bases, and the region joining them spans 7 bases.

This TCR came from a man of 80 years or more with head and neck cancer. The V gene is TRBV9 and the J gene is TRBJ1-2, with an unclear D gene assignment. The sequenced sample consisted of PBMCs. This receptor has the CDR3 CASSVLQNYGYTF. Here is the DNA: TGTGCCAGCAGCGTTCTCCAAAACTATGGCTACACCTTC. The full variable domain, completed from the reference TRBV9 and TRBJ1-2 proteins outside the CDR3, reads DSGVTQTPKHLITATGQRVTLRCSPRSGDLSVYWYQQSLDQGLQFLIQYYNGEERAKGNILERFSAQQFPDLHSELNLSSLELGDSALYFCASSVLQNYGYTFGSGTRLTVV.